Presented here are 21 T cell receptor beta chains from one specimen sequenced in a study of regulatory T cells in long-lasting Graves disease. Combining iRepertoire HTBI primers with Arm-PCR of CDR3 regions, the authors built TCR beta libraries. TCRdb recomputed calls from the multiplex PCR reads with MiXCR, one row per CDR3 protein. Of around 500,000 distinct CDR3 sequences listed, less than 25% are singletons. The time point denotes: persistent/refractory GD, antithyroid drugs over 5 years with positive TRAb. TCR sequences were obtained from RNA taken from PBMCs. Source: peripheral blood mononuclear cells (PBMCs), taken when the disease was refractory, from a patient treated with antithyroid drugs. Receptors originate from a female donor with Graves disease.

The table lists this clonotype with many counts. The chain is built from TRBV27 and TRBJ2-7, with 9 bases aligning to TRBD2. Germline V gene sequence: CDR1 MNHEY, CDR2 SMNVEV (reference sequence). This CDR3 is built from 16 residues. V lost 0 bases to trimming and J lost 4 bases; unmatched junction nucleotides: 7. DNA for the CDR3: TGTGCCAGCAGTTTATCGGGTAGCGGGAGCATGTACGAGCAGTACTTC. Its protein product is CASSLSGSGSMYEQYF.

In its sample, this clonotype was seen many times. The chain carries TRBV2 and TRBJ2-5, with D unclear. This CDR3 region has 13 residues. The V gene lost 8 bases and the J gene lost 4 bases, with 14 bases spanning the gap. Germline lookup yields CDR1 SNHLY and CDR2 FYNNEI. The CDR3 reads CASGRRTGETQYF. CDR3 nucleotide sequence: TGTGCCAGCGGAAGACGGACGGGAGAGACCCAGTACTTC. Based on the CDR3 plus reference TRBV2 and TRBJ2-5, the full variable domain is EPEVTQTPSHQVTQMGQEVILRCVPISNHLYFYWYRQILGQKVEFLVSFYNNEISEKSEIFDDQFSVERPDGSNFTLKIRSTKLEDSAMYFCASGRRTGETQYFGPGTRLLVL.

This clonotype was seen repeatedly, ten times or more. This sequence joins TRBV9 and TRBJ2-2; 7 nucleotides align to TRBD1. The junction had 2 bases not matched to a gene; V was cut back by 3 bases and J by 0 bases. Germline loops: CDR1 SGDLS, CDR2 YYNGEE. The CDR3 consists of 15 residues. The CDR3 loop is CASSAQGTNTGELFF. CDR3 nucleotide sequence: TGTGCCAGCAGCGCACAGGGGACGAACACCGGGGAGCTGTTTTTT.

In its sample, this clonotype was seen a few times. The rearrangement links TRBV3-1 to TRBJ2-7, with 7 bases that match TRBD2. Trimming removed 5 bases from V and 5 bases from J; junction bases left unmatched: 12. Germline-derived CDR1 and CDR2 are LGHDT and YNNKEL (reference sequence). There are 15 residues in the CDR3. The CDR3 bases are TGTGCCAGCAGCTCGCGGGAGAAGGCTTTCAACGAGCAGTACTTC. Translated, it gives CASSSREKAFNEQYF.

This clonotype was observed at least ten times. The DNA of the CDR3 is TGTGCCAGCAGTGGTGGGCGAGCGGGAGGCCCAGAGACCCAGTACTTC. It encodes CASSGGRAGGPETQYF. This chain uses TRBV6-1 with TRBJ2-5; 9 bases agree with TRBD2. The trim removed 4 bases at V and 4 bases at J, leaving 10 bases unmatched. There are 16 residues in the CDR3. Germline V gene lookup returns CDR1 MNHNS and CDR2 SASEGT.

This chain joins TRBV7-9 and TRBJ2-7; 8 nucleotides agree with TRBD2. Trimming took 11 bases from V and 2 from J; bases not matched to a gene: 14. The germline V gene has CDR1 SEHNR and CDR2 FQNEAQ (reference sequence). The CDR3 sequence is 15 residues long. The CDR3 protein is CAGGGTREDTYEQYF. CDR3 nucleotide sequence: TGTGCCGGGGGGGGGACGCGGGAGGATACCTACGAGCAGTACTTC.

Concerning this clonotype: A much larger clone lies one base from this, so it may be a read error. No conserved phenylalanine or tryptophan ends this CDR3, so it is likely a read error. The chain carries TRBV7-2 and TRBJ2-5; 7 positions match TRBD2. The CDR3 consists of 16 residues. J lost 5 bases, V lost 2 bases, and 11 bases had no gene match. Germline V CDR1 and CDR2: SGHTA, FQGNSA. The CDR3 nucleotides are TGTGCCAGCAGCTTAATGGGGAGCGGGATCCGGGAGACCCAGTACCTC. Translation gives CASSLMGSGIRETQYL.

This clonotype showed up many times. This chain connects TRBV6-1 to TRBJ2-7; 7 bases map to TRBD1. The germline V gene encodes CDR1 MNHNS and CDR2 SASEGT. The V segment lost 6 bases and the J segment 4 bases; nucleotides outside the gene matches: 9. The length of the CDR3 is 14 residues. Here the CDR3 reads CASSTRGLNYEQYF. CDR3 DNA: TGTGCCAGCAGCACCAGGGGGTTAAATTACGAGCAGTACTTC.

On this clonotype itself: A read error may explain this, as a much larger clone is one base away. The chain has TRBV6-5 and TRBJ1-5; D might be TRBD1 (5 bases). CDR1 is MNHEY, CDR2 SVGAGI, per germline. The CDR3 has 15 residues. V was shortened by 2 bases and J by 7 bases, with 15 bases between the two germline ends. The CDR3 DNA reads as TGTGCCAGCAGTTACGGGGACGGGGAAGGCCAGCCCCAGCATTTT. It yields the protein CASSYGDGEGQPQHF.

The chain recombines TRBV19 with TRBJ1-1; TRBD1 is a possible D gene (5 bases). Per germline, CDR1 LNHDA and CDR2 SQIVND (reference sequence). This CDR3 comprises 13 residues. V lost 6 bases to trimming and J lost 4 bases, with 12 bases between them. The CDR3 reads CASRAGPRTEAFF. The DNA for the CDR3 is TGTGCCAGTAGGGCGGGGCCACGCACTGAAGCTTTCTTT.

This sequence joins TRBV7-8 and TRBJ1-1, with D possibly being TRBD1 (5 bases). The V gene lost 6 bases and the J gene lost 4 bases, with 27 bases spanning the gap. Germline CDR1 reads SGHVS; CDR2 reads FQNEAQ. There are 18 residues in the CDR3. The CDR3 reads CASRGRELGQGPLTEAFF. Written as DNA, the CDR3 is TGTGCCAGCAGGGGCCGGGAACTCGGGCAGGGCCCTCTCACTGAAGCTTTCTTT.

The chain links TRBV13 to TRBJ2-7; a weak D match, TRBD2 (5 bases). The CDR3 is 15 residues long. CDR1 and CDR2 from the germline V gene are PRHDT and FYEKMQ (reference sequence). The V end lost 5 bases, the J end lost 7 bases, and 21 bases lay between the germline ends. This CDR3 is CASSAPAQTGEEQYF. CDR3 sequence (DNA): TGTGCCAGCAGCGCTCCCGCCCAGACCGGGGAGGAGCAGTACTTC.

At least ten counts were recorded for this clonotype. The V gene is TRBV12-3 or TRBV12-4, the J gene TRBJ1-6; a weak D match, TRBD1 (5 bases). Trimming removed 7 bases from V and 7 bases from J, with 17 bases in between. The CDR3 runs 15 residues. The CDR3 nucleotides read TGTGCCAGCACCCCCGGGCGGGGGGGAAATTCACCCCTCCACTTT. This gives the protein CASTPGRGGNSPLHF.

The sample holds a few counts of this clonotype. The chain combines TRBV5-1 with TRBJ2-2, with 13 bases aligning to TRBD2. Germline V gives CDR1 SGHRS, CDR2 YFSETQ. V shed 1 base, J shed 4 bases, and the junction held 4 bases outside the gene matches. This CDR3 has 17 residues. CDR3 bases: TGCGCCAGCAGCTTGCGGACTAGCGGGAGCGGCACCGGGGAGCTGTTTTTT. Amino acids: CASSLRTSGSGTGELFF. Variable domain in full (rest from reference TRBV5-1 and TRBJ2-2): KAGVTQTPRYLIKTRGQQVTLSCSPISGHRSVSWYQQTPGQGLQFLFEYFSETQRNKGNFPGRFSGRQFSNSRSEMNVSTLELGDSALYLCASSLRTSGSGTGELFFGEGSRLTVL.

This clonotype was picked up a small number of times. The rearrangement uses TRBV28 and TRBJ1-5; D possibly corresponds to TRBD1 (6 bases). This CDR3 has 15 residues. Trimming shortened V by 8 bases and J by 1 base, and 15 bases separated the two germline ends. Germline CDR1 and CDR2: MDHEN and SYDVKM. In DNA form, the CDR3 reads TGTGCCAGCTCGTCCTTGCAGGGGAGCAATCAGCCCCAGCATTTT. This gives the protein CASSSLQGSNQPQHF.

This rearrangement joins TRBV6-2 or TRBV6-3 to TRBJ2-1; 7 nucleotides line up with TRBD1. The CDR3 consists of 15 residues. The J segment lost 4 bases and the V segment lost 0 bases, leaving 3 bases of the junction unmatched. The V gene's germline CDR1 is MNHEY and CDR2 SVGEGT. Here the CDR3 DNA reads TGTGCCAGCAGTTACTCGGGGACAGTATACAATGAGCAGTTCTTC. Translating gives CASSYSGTVYNEQFF.

This clonotype was counted a few times. V and J are TRBV28 and TRBJ2-3; 10 bases are shared with TRBD1. Germline CDR1 MDHEN, CDR2 SYDVKM. After removal of 3 bases from V and 4 bases from J, the junction contained 4 bases not matched to a gene. This CDR3 region has 15 residues. DNA of the CDR3: TGTGCCAGCAGTTTGAGACAGGGGGCGGCAGATACGCAGTATTTT. This codes for CASSLRQGAADTQYF.

Many counts were recorded for this clonotype. This chain uses TRBV28 with TRBJ2-7; maybe TRBD2 (5 bases). Deletions cut 7 bases from V and 5 bases from J, with 18 bases between. The CDR3 spans 14 residues. CDR1 and CDR2 from the germline V gene are MDHEN and SYDVKM. In DNA form, the CDR3 reads TGTGCCAGCAACTTAGACCGGCTAGCTAACGAGCAGTACTTC. This codes for CASNLDRLANEQYF.

At least ten counts were recorded for this clonotype. The chain combines TRBV12-3 or TRBV12-4 with TRBJ2-7; unclear D gene. The CDR3 length is 13 residues. Trimming left V 3 bases short and J 1 base short, with 7 bases between. The CDR3 coding sequence is TGTGCCAGCAGTTTCTCCAATTCCTACGAGCAGTACTTC. Residues: CASSFSNSYEQYF.

The V call is TRBV6-1, the J call TRBJ2-7; TRBD1 matches at 8 bases. V gave up 5 bases and J gave up 3 bases; unmatched junction bases: 9. The CDR3 extends over 15 amino acids. The germline gives CDR1 MNHNS, CDR2 SASEGT. The chain's CDR3 is CASSTPDRVNYEQYF. Here the CDR3 DNA reads TGTGCCAGCAGTACGCCGGACAGGGTAAACTACGAGCAGTACTTC.

This clonotype was detected ten times or more. The chain employs TRBV11-2 and TRBJ2-2; 7 bases match TRBD2. Germline V lookup: CDR1 SGHAT, CDR2 FQNNGV. V was pared by 5 bases and J by 3 bases, with 6 bases of the junction left unmatched. The CDR3 covers 15 residues. The CDR3 region is CASSPGRGDTGELFF. The CDR3 nucleotides read TGTGCCAGCAGCCCTGGGAGGGGCGACACCGGGGAGCTGTTTTTT. Full variable domain (missing parts from reference TRBV11-2 and TRBJ2-2): EAGVAQSPRYKIIEKRQSVAFWCNPISGHATLYWYQQILGQGPKLLIQFQNNGVVDDSQLPKDRFSAERLKGVDSTLKIQPAKLEDSAVYLCASSPGRGDTGELFFGEGSRLTVL.